The rows below give T cell receptor beta chains drawn from one sample of a study of T cell changes during pregnancy in multiple sclerosis. Repertoires were generated with immunoSEQ multiplex PCR, while TCRdb's copy carries only in-frame clones and drops some. The table lists around 69,000 clones, 85% to 95% of them singletons. This material consisted of peripheral blood, taken in the second trimester of pregnancy. The receptors come from a female donor in good health, enrolled as a control in a pregnancy study. Both conserved end residues are part of each CDR3. D genes are given only for firm matches.

D: TRBD2
V: TRBV28
length: 18
CDR3: CASSLSGRGTSSYNEQFF

D: .
V: TRBV9
length: 15
CDR3: CASSAAGTLTDTQYF

D: TRBD1
V: TRBV5-4
length: 13
CDR3: CASSNGQGSGYTF

D: .
V: TRBV6-5
length: 16
CDR3: CASSYGSREAGNTIYF

D: TRBD1
V: TRBV7-9
length: 15
CDR3: CASSSRGTGNTEAFF

D: .
V: TRBV7-6
length: 14
CDR3: CASSPGSSEEKYTF

D: TRBD1
V: TRBV6-1
length: 15
CDR3: CASGGTGVFPYEQYF

D: TRBD1
V: TRBV9
length: 14
CDR3: CASSGTGGHTEAFF

D: TRBD1
V: TRBV5-4
length: 13
CDR3: CASVGTGGHEQYF

D: TRBD1
V: TRBV19
length: 15
CDR3: CATRDRDRRRTEAFF

D: .
V: TRBV9
length: 16
CDR3: CASSVAGGPMGTEAFF

D: TRBD1
V: TRBV5-6
length: 14
CDR3: CASSSGQRNGELFF

D: .
V: TRBV7-8
length: 15
CDR3: CASSLAVQGNTEAFF

D: TRBD2
V: TRBV7-9
length: 15
CDR3: CASSPRTSGTDTQYF

D: .
V: TRBV7-2
length: 15
CDR3: CASSLQGMIGNEQFF

D: TRBD1
V: TRBV29-1
length: 13
CDR3: CSVLGQGAHGYTF

D: .
V: TRBV13
length: 12
CDR3: CASSVRDNEQFF

D: .
V: TRBV7-9
length: 16
CDR3: CASSQLRGASYNEQFF

D: TRBD1
V: TRBV5-1
length: 13
CDR3: CASTNRGEGTQYF

D: TRBD1
V: TRBV5-1
length: 13
CDR3: CASATGISYEQYF

D: TRBD1
V: TRBV14
length: 17
CDR3: CASSQGTGVGEAYGYTF

D: TRBD2
V: TRBV6-5
length: 14
CDR3: CASSSGGGDNEQFF

D: .
V: TRBV13
length: 14
CDR3: CASSFGSSNQPQHF

D: TRBD2
V: TRBV7-8
length: 13
CDR3: CASSGGGTDTQYF

D: .
V: TRBV7-8
length: 17
CDR3: CASSLKQGPGPGNTIYF

D: .
V: TRBV11-1
length: 15
CDR3: CASSPRGWGTDTQYF

D: .
V: TRBV7-9
length: 17
CDR3: CASSFSAAGGLNTEAFF

D: .
V: TRBV18
length: 13
CDR3: CASSPQEAEGYTF

D: .
V: TRBV13
length: 16
CDR3: CASSLEPGHSYNEQFF

D: .
V: TRBV19
length: 14
CDR3: CASGQGTSGNTIYF

D: TRBD1
V: TRBV6-1
length: 14
CDR3: CASSAAGGDYGYTF

D: TRBD1
V: TRBV4-2
length: 15
CDR3: CASSQVLGQNYGYTF

D: .
V: TRBV5-5
length: 14
CDR3: CASSLSPSQDEQYF

D: .
V: TRBV4-3
length: 18
CDR3: CASSQESIARHSYNEQFF

D: .
V: TRBV4-1
length: 15
CDR3: CASSSPGTTGNTIYF

D: TRBD1
V: TRBV4-2
length: 16
CDR3: CASSQEPGQVNSPLHF

D: .
V: TRBV11-2
length: 15
CDR3: CASSSHSSSYNEQFF

D: .
V: TRBV7-7
length: 14
CDR3: CASSLGGPTGELFF

D: TRBD1
V: TRBV4-3
length: 14
CDR3: CASSSGQGIYEQFF

D: .
V: TRBV9
length: 14
CDR3: CASSLGGQGTEAFF

D: .
V: TRBV7-9
length: 19
CDR3: CASSPRTQVVGSGANVLTF

D: .
V: TRBV6-1
length: 12
CDR3: CASSRVPDTQYF

D: TRBD2
V: TRBV9
length: 15
CDR3: CASSGGLVETDTQYF

D: .
V: TRBV28
length: 13
CDR3: CASSSGHHTEAFF

D: .
V: TRBV5-6
length: 16
CDR3: CASSLASEEALYGYTF

D: TRBD1
V: TRBV18
length: 15
CDR3: CASSLTSGQGHEQYF

D: .
V: TRBV9
length: 15
CDR3: CASSPYLSSYNEQFF

D: TRBD1
V: TRBV7-2
length: 14
CDR3: CASSPWTGGNEQFF

D: .
V: TRBV27
length: 13
CDR3: CASSFRDTGELFF

D: .
V: TRBV19
length: 12
CDR3: CASSIEGLTLHF

D: .
V: TRBV5-1
length: 14
CDR3: CASSLGGRDQPQHF

D: TRBD1
V: TRBV18
length: 15
CDR3: CASSRTGTGNEKLFF

D: .
V: TRBV4-2
length: 12
CDR3: CASSSKGPEAFF

D: .
V: TRBV19
length: 13
CDR3: CASSPVSWETQYF

D: .
V: TRBV5-4
length: 15
CDR3: CASSLASLALNEQFF